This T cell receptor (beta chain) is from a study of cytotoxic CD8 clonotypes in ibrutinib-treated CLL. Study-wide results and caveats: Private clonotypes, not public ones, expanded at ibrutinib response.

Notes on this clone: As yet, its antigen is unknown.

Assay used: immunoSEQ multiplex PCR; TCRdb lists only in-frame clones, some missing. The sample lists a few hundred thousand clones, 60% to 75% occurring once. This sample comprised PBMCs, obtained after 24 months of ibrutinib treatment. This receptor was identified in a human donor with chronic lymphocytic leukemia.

The DNA for the CDR3 is TGTGCCAGTGGCCTTGGGACAGGGATGTACAATGAGCAGTTCTTC. The encoded protein is CASGLGTGMYNEQFF. This sequence joins TRBV19 and TRBJ2-1; 9 bases line up with TRBD1. CDR1 is LNHDA and CDR2 is SQIVND in the germline V gene (reference sequence). Trimming took 8 bases from V and 4 from J; bases not matched to a gene: 9. CDR3 length: 15 amino acids.